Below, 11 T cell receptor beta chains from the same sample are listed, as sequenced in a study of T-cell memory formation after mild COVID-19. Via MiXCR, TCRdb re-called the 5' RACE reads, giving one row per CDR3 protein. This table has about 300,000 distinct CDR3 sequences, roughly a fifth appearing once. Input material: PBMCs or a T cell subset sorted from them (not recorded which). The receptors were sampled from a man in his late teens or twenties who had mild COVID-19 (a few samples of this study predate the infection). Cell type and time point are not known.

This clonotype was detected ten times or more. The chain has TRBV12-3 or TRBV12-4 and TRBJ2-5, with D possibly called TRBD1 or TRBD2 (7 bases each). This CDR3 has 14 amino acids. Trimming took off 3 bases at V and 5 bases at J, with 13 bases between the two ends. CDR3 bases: TGTGCCAGCAGTTTGGGAGGGGGCGGGGAGACCCAGTACTTC. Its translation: CASSLGGGGETQYF.

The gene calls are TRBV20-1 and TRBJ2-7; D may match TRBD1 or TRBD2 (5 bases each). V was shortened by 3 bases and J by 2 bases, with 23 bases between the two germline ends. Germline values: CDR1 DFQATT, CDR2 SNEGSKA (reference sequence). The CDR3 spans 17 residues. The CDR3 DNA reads TGCAGTGCTAGTAAGCTTGCTTCCGGGACGGAAACCTACGAGCAGTACTTC. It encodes CSASKLASGTETYEQYF.

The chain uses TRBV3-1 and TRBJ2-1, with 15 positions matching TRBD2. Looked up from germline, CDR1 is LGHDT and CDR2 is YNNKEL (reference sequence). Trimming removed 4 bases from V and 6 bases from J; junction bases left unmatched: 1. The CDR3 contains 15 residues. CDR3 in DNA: TGTGCCAGCAGCCCGGGACTAGCGGGGGGCAATGAGCAGTTCTTC. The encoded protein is CASSPGLAGGNEQFF.

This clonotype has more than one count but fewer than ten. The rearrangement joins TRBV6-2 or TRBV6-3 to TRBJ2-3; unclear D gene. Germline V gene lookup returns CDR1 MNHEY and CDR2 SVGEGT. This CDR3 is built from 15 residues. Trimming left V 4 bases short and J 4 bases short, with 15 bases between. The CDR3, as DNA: TGTGCCAGCAGTTGGACCCCGGACGGGCCAGATACGCAGTATTTT. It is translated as CASSWTPDGPDTQYF.

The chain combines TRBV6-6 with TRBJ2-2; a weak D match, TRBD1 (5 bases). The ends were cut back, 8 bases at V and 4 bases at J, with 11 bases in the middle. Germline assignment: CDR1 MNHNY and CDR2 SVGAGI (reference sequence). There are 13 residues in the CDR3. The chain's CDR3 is CASYDSLTGELFF. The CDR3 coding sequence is TGTGCCAGCTACGACAGCCTCACCGGGGAGCTGTTTTTT.

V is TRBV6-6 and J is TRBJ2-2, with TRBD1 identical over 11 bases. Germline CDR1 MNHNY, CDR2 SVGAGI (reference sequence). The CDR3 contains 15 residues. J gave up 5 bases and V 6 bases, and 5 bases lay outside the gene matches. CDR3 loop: CASRGTGGVTGELFF. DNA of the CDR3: TGTGCCAGCAGGGGGACAGGGGGAGTAACCGGGGAGCTGTTTTTT.

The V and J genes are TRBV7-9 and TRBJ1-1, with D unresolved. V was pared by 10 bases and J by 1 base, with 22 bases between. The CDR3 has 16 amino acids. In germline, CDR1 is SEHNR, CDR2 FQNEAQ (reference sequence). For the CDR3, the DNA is TGTGCCATCCGATTACCACTCAGACACCCGAACACTGAAGCTTTCTTT. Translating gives CAIRLPLRHPNTEAFF.

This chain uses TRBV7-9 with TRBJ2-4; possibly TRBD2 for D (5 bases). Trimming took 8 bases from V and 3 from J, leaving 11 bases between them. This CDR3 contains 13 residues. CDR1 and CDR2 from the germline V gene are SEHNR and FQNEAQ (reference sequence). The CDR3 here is CASEGANKNIQYF. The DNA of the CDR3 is TGTGCCAGCGAGGGAGCGAACAAAAACATTCAGTACTTC. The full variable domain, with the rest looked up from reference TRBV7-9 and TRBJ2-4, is DTGVSQNPRHKITKRGQNVTFRCDPISEHNRLYWYRQTLGQGPEFLTYFQNEAQLEKSRLLSDRFSAERPKGSFSTLEIQRTEQGDSAMYLCASEGANKNIQYFGAGTRLSVL.

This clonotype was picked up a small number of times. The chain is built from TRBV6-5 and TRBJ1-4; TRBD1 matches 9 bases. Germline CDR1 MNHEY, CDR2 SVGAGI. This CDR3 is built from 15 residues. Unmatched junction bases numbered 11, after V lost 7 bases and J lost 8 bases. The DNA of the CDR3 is TGTGCCAGCACCAGGGACAGGGTTTCAGGAGAAAAACTGTTTTTT. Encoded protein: CASTRDRVSGEKLFF.

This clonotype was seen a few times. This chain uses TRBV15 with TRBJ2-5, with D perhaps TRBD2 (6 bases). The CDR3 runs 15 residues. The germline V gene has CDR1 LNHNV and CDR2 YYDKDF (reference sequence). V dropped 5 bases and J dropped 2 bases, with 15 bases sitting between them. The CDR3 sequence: CATSSERRGQETQYF. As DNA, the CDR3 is TGTGCCACCAGCTCCGAGAGGAGGGGACAAGAGACCCAGTACTTC.

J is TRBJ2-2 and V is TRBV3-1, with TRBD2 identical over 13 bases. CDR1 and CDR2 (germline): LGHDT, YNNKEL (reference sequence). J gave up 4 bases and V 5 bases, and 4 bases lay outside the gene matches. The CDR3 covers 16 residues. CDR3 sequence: CASSDGLAGVTGELFF. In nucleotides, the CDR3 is TGTGCCAGCAGCGACGGACTAGCGGGGGTCACCGGGGAGCTGTTTTTT.